The present TCR beta chain was sequenced within a study of patients and donors after allogeneic stem cell transplantation. MiXCR, run by TCRdb on the RT-PCR reads, gives a single entry per CDR3 protein. Among 400,000 to 450,000 distinct CDR3 sequences listed, 15% to 20% were seen once. Germline V gives CDR1 GTSNPN, CDR2 SVGIG (reference sequence). V lost 1 base and J lost 4; bases outside the gene matches: 3. The CDR3 is made up of 14 amino acids. The source of this sequence is a human donor who was either an allogeneic HSCT recipient or a stem cell or donor lymphocyte infusion donor (not recorded which). It is not recorded whose cells these are; they may come from a transplant donor. Sequencing was carried out using blood, either unsorted or a sorted T cell fraction (not recorded which). The chain employs TRBV30 and TRBJ2-5; 10 nucleotides align to TRBD1. CDR3 DNA sequence: TGTGCCTGGAGTGACCGGGACAGGGGAGAGACCCAGTACTTC. It yields the protein CAWSDRDRGETQYF.